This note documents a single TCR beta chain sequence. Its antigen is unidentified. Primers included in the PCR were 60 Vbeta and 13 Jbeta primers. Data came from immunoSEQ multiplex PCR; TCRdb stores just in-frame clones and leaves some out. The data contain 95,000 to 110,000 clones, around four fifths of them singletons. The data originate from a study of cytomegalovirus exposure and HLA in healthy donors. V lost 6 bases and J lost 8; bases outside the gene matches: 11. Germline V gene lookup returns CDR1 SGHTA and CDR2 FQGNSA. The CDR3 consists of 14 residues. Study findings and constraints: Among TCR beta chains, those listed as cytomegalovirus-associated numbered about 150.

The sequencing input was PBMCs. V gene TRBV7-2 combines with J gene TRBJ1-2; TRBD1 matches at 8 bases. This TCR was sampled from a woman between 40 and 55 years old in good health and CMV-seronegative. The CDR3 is CASRIAGGAGGYTF. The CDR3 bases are TGTGCCAGCAGAATTGCAGGGGGCGCTGGAGGCTACACCTTC.